A selection of T cell receptor beta chains follows, all from one sample in a study of technical replicates of blood from several donors. This table comes from immunoSEQ multiplex PCR, and its TCRdb copy is limited to in-frame clones, with some not included. The sample shows more than 90,000 clones, roughly 96% of them seen only once. Sequenced material: T cells isolated from PBMCs. Receptor source: a human donor in good health. Each CDR3 is given without its conserved first and last residue.

CDR3 length	J gene	V gene	CDR3 protein
12	TRBJ2-1	TRBV10-3	AIRRTGEYNEQF
10	TRBJ2-7	TRBV28	ASSSQGSEQY
13	TRBJ1-5	TRBV4-1	ASSPQGQSNQPQH
12	TRBJ2-7	TRBV2	ASSELAGVGEQY
12	TRBJ2-1	TRBV19	ASREIAAGNEQF
14	TRBJ2-5	TRBV7-6	ASSQAGQALQETQY
13	TRBJ2-1	TRBV6-1	ASRLAGDSYNEQF
13	TRBJ1-1	TRBV5-1	ASSPVGGMNTEAF
12	TRBJ2-1	TRBV9	ASSVSSGYNEQF
13	TRBJ2-7	TRBV7-2	ASRRGLADSYEQY
12	TRBJ1-5	TRBV6-1	ASSVGEGGQPQH
15	TRBJ2-6	TRBV7-8	ASSTGDRPSGANVLT
13	TRBJ2-5	TRBV28	ASSLRTGLGETQY
11	TRBJ2-7	TRBV6-1	ASSSGASYEQY
12	TRBJ2-1	TRBV10-1	ASSVFGEEGEQF
14	TRBJ2-4	TRBV4-1	ASSQRGQLAKNIQY
12	TRBJ1-5	TRBV28	ALNGGGSIQPQH
12	TRBJ2-3	TRBV4-1	ASSQGYNTDTQY
15	TRBJ2-5	TRBV5-1	ASSPPLAGVMEETQY
15	TRBJ2-2	TRBV5-4	ASSLPAGGPGTGELF
12	TRBJ2-5	TRBV7-9	ASSLGGGQETQY
11	TRBJ1-1	TRBV30	AWGVGAHTEAF
10	TRBJ2-3	TRBV10-1	ARGQFRDTQY
13	TRBJ1-2	TRBV7-2	ASSSGTGNLYGYT
13	TRBJ2-5	TRBV6-5	ASKADSSGQETQY
13	TRBJ1-5	TRBV6-5	ASSYSTGGNQPQH
12	TRBJ1-1	TRBV19	ASSRDKMNTEAF
13	TRBJ2-1	TRBV5-1	ASSLATGVNNEQF
13	-	TRBV5-6	ASSPARAVSYEQY
13	TRBJ1-2	TRBV5-5	ASSLALAVDYGYT
14	TRBJ2-2	TRBV5-1	ASSLGTSGVTGELF
15	TRBJ1-4	TRBV7-9	ASSLGTGRGFVEKLF
13	TRBJ2-7	TRBV4-2	ASSQDSGAAYEQY
10	TRBJ1-3	TRBV30	AWMDTRNTIY
14	TRBJ2-3	TRBV14	ASSPLGLAATDTQY
12	TRBJ1-5	TRBV30	AWSPGQGDQPQH
11	TRBJ2-1	TRBV5-4	ASSGTANNEQF
11	TRBJ2-7	TRBV6-5	ASRRTGTDEQY
15	TRBJ1-2	TRBV27	ASTGQSPLLANYGYT
12	TRBJ2-3	TRBV27	ASSARLTTDTQY
13	TRBJ2-1	TRBV19	ASSVGQGADNEQF
9	TRBJ1-3	TRBV30	AWTGGNTIY
11	TRBJ1-2	TRBV19	ASSIWGVGGYT
9	TRBJ2-1	TRBV10-2	ASAGYNEQF
16	TRBJ2-2	TRBV5-1	ASSLKRGTGLESGELF
12	TRBJ2-5	TRBV5-4	ASSWGGTQETQY
11	TRBJ1-5	TRBV12-5	ASGPDVGLPQH
12	TRBJ1-1	TRBV7-9	ASRDGGIKTEAF
14	TRBJ1-5	TRBV4-1	ASSQGRGRDNQPQH
12	TRBJ1-5	TRBV5-1	ASSLQGSNQPQH
14	TRBJ2-1	TRBV19	ASTDRERGRYNEQF
14	TRBJ2-6	TRBV25-1	ASTRDDLAGANVLT
14	TRBJ2-5	TRBV4-2	ASSRLEGATQETQY
13	TRBJ2-7	TRBV5-1	ASRAGQTNSYEQY
12	TRBJ1-4	TRBV5-1	ASSLSGASEKLF
11	TRBJ1-1	TRBV10-3	AITSDRALEAF
11	TRBJ1-5	TRBV19	ASSTEGDQPQH
9	TRBJ2-3	TRBV2	ASARQDTQY
13	TRBJ1-5	TRBV7-9	ASSPLQGANQPQH